The clone carrying this TCR beta chain was recorded many times. A second PCR of 7 to 11 cycles used a sample-barcoded 5' primer and a J-beta primer mix. Via MiXCR, TCRdb re-called the 5' RACE reads, giving one row per CDR3 protein. The sample includes 710,000 or so distinct CDR3 sequences, 32% seen only once; the top ten take roughly 14%. The sample originates from a study of blood T cells in healthy people across ages. V gave up 5 bases and J gave up 5 bases, with 13 bases separating them. Germline values: CDR1 SEHNR, CDR2 FQNEAQ (reference sequence). This CDR3 is 13 amino acids long. The source is a woman older than 75 in good health. V is TRBV7-9 and J is TRBJ2-7; possibly TRBD1 for D (5 bases). Material for sequencing was blood. The CDR3 bases are TGTGCCAGCAGCGATCGACAGTTCCACGAGCAGTACTTC. This translates into CASSDRQFHEQYF.